The T cell receptor beta chain under discussion was sequenced for a study of T cells in localized non-small cell lung cancer. Points from the study as a whole: Uninvolved adjacent lung showed the highest T cell clonality, exceeding tumor. As only one tumor region underwent sequencing, heterogeneity remains possible. Of the top 100 tumor clones, median roughly 53 were in adjacent lung, more than 25 among its top 100.

With regard to this clone: Its antigen remains unidentified.

Produced via immunoSEQ multiplex PCR; TCRdb's table is partial and in-frame only. The data contain about 91,000 clones, approximately 86% of them singletons. The receptor was isolated from a man aged 40-75 years with stage I squamous cell lung carcinoma. The sample consisted of peripheral blood, taken before any cancer treatment.

This CDR3 reads CASSHAPHRVQETQYF. CDR3 bases: TGCGCCAGCAGTCACGCGCCACACAGGGTTCAAGAGACCCAGTACTTC. The chain couples TRBV23-1 to TRBJ2-5, with a tentative D call TRBD1 (6 bases). TRBV23-1 belongs to the ORF category, with a function that is uncertain. This CDR3 region has 16 residues. Trimming cost V 3 bases and J 2 bases, with 16 bases left between them.